The rows below give T cell receptor beta chains drawn from one sample of a study of T cells in Graves' hyperthyroidism and ophthalmopathy. Each CDR3 protein is one row after TCRdb ran MiXCR on the multiplex PCR reads. The sample lists hundreds of thousands of distinct CDR3 sequences, 25% occurring once. Material: blood. These receptors all come from a middle-aged man with Graves' hyperthyroidism. The CDR3 runs from the conserved cysteine through the conserved F or W. Each record gives: V gene, clone size, D gene, CDR3 length, J gene, CDR3 DNA, CDR3 protein. A D gene is named only where the DNA matches it firmly. The size entry is marked missing in some rows and otherwise reads once, few, many or a size class.

v_gene: TRBV30; abundance: -; d_gene: -; len: 11; j_gene: TRBJ2-2; CDR3nt: TGTGCCTGGAAGGAGGGAAGGGAGCTGTTTTTT; CDR3aa: CAWKEGRELFF
v_gene: TRBV2; abundance: -; d_gene: TRBD2; len: 17; j_gene: TRBJ2-1; CDR3nt: TGTGCCAGCAGTCAGAATAGCGGGAGGTCTTGGTACAATGAGCAGTTCTTC; CDR3aa: CASSQNSGRSWYNEQFF
v_gene: TRBV19; abundance: -; d_gene: -; len: 16; j_gene: TRBJ2-1; CDR3nt: TGTGCCAGTAGTCCCCGGCCCGCGAGCTCCTACAATGAGCAGTTCTTC; CDR3aa: CASSPRPASSYNEQFF
v_gene: TRBV5-6; abundance: -; d_gene: TRBD2; len: 14; j_gene: TRBJ2-3; CDR3nt: TGTGCCAGCAGCTTAAATCTAGCGGGGTTAACGCAGTATTTT; CDR3aa: CASSLNLAGLTQYF
v_gene: TRBV5-1; abundance: many; d_gene: TRBD2; len: 15; j_gene: TRBJ2-7; CDR3nt: TGCGCCAGCAGAGAGGCTAGCGGAACCTCCTACGAGCAGTACTTC; CDR3aa: CASREASGTSYEQYF
v_gene: TRBV29-1; abundance: few; d_gene: -; len: 13; j_gene: TRBJ1-4; CDR3nt: TGCAGCGTTGAAGCGCGGGGCGGGGAAAAACTGTTTTTT; CDR3aa: CSVEARGGEKLFF
v_gene: TRBV7-3; abundance: many; d_gene: -; len: 13; j_gene: TRBJ2-7; CDR3nt: TGTGCCAGCAGCCCGAACGGGCCGCCAAAGCAGTACTTC; CDR3aa: CASSPNGPPKQYF
v_gene: TRBV12-3/TRBV12-4; abundance: -; d_gene: -; len: 13; j_gene: TRBJ2-7; CDR3nt: TGTGCCAGCAGTTTTTCGGCGGGGAGTGAGCAGTACTTC; CDR3aa: CASSFSAGSEQYF
v_gene: TRBV11-3; abundance: few; d_gene: -; len: 15; j_gene: TRBJ2-5; CDR3nt: TGTGCCAGCAGCACGCGAGGATGGTACCAAGAGACCCAGTACTTC; CDR3aa: CASSTRGWYQETQYF
v_gene: TRBV19; abundance: many; d_gene: -; len: 15; j_gene: TRBJ2-2; CDR3nt: TGTGCCAGTAGTCCCTTAACTCCGAACACCGGGGAGCTGTTTTTT; CDR3aa: CASSPLTPNTGELFF
v_gene: TRBV19; abundance: -; d_gene: -; len: 14; j_gene: TRBJ2-5; CDR3nt: TGTGCCAGTAACCCTACCTATGAGGCAGAGACCCAGTACTTC; CDR3aa: CASNPTYEAETQYF